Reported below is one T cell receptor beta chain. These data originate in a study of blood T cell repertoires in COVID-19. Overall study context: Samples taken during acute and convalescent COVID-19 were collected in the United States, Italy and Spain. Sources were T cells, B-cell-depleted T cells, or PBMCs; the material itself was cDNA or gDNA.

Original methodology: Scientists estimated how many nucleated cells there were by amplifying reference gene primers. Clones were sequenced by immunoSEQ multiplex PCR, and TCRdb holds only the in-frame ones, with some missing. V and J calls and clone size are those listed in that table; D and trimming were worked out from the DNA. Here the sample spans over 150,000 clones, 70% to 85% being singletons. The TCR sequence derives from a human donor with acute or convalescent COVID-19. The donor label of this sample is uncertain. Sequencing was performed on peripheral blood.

CDR3 sequence: CSVEGTGGVGSGLFF. Written as DNA, the CDR3 is TGCAGCGTTGAAGGGACAGGGGGCGTTGGATCCGGCCTGTTCTTC. This chain links TRBV29-1 with TRBJ2-1, with TRBD1 matching over 11 bases. Trimming cost V 1 base and J 15 bases; bases outside gene matches: 14. This CDR3 comprises 15 residues. Germline-derived CDR1 and CDR2 are SQVTM and ANQGSEA.